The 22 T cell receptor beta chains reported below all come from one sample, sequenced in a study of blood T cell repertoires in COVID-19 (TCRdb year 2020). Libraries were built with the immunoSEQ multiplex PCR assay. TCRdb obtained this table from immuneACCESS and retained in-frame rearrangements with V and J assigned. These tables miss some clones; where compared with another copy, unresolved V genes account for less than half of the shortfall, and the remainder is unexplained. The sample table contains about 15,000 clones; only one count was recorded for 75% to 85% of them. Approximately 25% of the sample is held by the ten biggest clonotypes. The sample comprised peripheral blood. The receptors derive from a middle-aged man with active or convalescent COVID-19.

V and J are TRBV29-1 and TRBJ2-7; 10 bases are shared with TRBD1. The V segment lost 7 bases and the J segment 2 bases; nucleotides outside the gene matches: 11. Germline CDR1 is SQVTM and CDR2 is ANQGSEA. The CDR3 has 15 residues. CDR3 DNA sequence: TGCAGCGCCAAGGAGGGGGGACAGGGGCCCTACGAGCAGTACTTC. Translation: CSAKEGGQGPYEQYF.

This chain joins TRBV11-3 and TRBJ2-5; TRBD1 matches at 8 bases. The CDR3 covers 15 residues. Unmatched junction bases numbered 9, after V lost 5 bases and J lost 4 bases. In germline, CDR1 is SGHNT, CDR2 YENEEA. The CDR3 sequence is CASSPGQGEGETQYF. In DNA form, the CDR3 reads TGTGCCAGCAGCCCTGGACAGGGTGAAGGAGAGACCCAGTACTTC.

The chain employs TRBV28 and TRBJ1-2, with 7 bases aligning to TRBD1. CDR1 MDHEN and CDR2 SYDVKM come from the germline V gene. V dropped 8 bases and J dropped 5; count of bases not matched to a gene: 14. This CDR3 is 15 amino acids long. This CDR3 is CASVSLTGRKYGYTF. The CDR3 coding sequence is TGTGCCAGCGTATCATTGACAGGGAGGAAGTATGGCTACACCTTC.

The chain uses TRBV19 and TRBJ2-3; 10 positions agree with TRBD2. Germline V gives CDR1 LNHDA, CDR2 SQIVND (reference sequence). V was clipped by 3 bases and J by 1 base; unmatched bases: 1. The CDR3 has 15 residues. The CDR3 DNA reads TGTGCCAGTAGTATCCTAGCGGGAGGCACAGATACGCAGTATTTT. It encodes CASSILAGGTDTQYF.

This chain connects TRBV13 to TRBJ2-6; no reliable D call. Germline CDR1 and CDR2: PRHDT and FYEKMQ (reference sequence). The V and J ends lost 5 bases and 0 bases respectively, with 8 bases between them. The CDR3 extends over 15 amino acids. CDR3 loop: CASSLPSSGANVLTF. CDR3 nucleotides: TGTGCCAGCAGCCTACCGTCCTCTGGGGCCAACGTCCTGACTTTC.

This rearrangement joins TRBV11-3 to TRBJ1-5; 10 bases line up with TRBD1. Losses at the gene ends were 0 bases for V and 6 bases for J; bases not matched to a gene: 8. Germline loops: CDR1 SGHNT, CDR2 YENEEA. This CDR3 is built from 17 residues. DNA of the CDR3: TGTGCCAGCAGCTTAGATTGGACAGGGGGTCATATTCAGCCCCAGCATTTT. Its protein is CASSLDWTGGHIQPQHF.

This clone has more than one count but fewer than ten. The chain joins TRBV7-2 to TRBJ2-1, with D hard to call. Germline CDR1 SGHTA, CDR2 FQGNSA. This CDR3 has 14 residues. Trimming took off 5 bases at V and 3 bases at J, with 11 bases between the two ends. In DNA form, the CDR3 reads TGTGCCAGCAGCCCCAGACGGAGCTACAATGAGCAGTTCTTC. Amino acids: CASSPRRSYNEQFF.

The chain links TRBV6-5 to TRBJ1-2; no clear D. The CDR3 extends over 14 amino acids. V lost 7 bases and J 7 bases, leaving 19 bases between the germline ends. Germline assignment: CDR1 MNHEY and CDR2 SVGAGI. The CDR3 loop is CASTQTGKRLGYTF. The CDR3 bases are TGTGCCAGCACCCAAACGGGGAAGAGGCTTGGCTACACCTTC.

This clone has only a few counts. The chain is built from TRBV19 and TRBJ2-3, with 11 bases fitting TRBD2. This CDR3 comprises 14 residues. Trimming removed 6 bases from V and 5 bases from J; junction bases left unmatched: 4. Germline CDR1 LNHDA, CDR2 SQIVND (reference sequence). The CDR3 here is CASSLAGGKDTQYF. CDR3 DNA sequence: TGTGCCAGTAGCCTAGCGGGGGGTAAAGATACGCAGTATTTT.

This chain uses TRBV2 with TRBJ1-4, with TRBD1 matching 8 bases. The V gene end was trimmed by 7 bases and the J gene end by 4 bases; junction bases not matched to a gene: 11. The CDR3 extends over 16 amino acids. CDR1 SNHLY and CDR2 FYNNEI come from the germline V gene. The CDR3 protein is CASTPGTGRGNEKLFF. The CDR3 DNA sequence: TGTGCCAGCACCCCAGGGACAGGACGGGGTAATGAAAAACTGTTTTTT. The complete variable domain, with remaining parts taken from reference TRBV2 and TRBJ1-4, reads EPEVTQTPSHQVTQMGQEVILRCVPISNHLYFYWYRQILGQKVEFLVSFYNNEISEKSEIFDDQFSVERPDGSNFTLKIRSTKLEDSAMYFCASTPGTGRGNEKLFFGSGTQLSVL.

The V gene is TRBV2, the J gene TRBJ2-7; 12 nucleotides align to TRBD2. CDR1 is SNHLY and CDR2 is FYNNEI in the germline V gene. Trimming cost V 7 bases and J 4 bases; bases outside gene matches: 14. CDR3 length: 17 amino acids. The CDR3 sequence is CASTSETSGRNLYEQYF. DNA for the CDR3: TGTGCCAGCACCTCTGAAACTAGCGGGAGGAACTTATACGAGCAGTACTTC.

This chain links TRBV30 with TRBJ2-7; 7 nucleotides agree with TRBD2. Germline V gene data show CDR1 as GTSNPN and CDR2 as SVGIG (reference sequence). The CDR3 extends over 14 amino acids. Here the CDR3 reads CASAPAGPAYEQYF. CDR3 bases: TGTGCTTCGGCCCCAGCGGGGCCCGCCTACGAGCAGTACTTC.

CDR3 protein: CASSIDFGRGLSGNTIYF. CDR3 nucleotide sequence: TGTGCCAGTAGTATAGATTTTGGCAGGGGCCTCTCTGGAAACACCATATATTTT. The chain carries TRBV19 and TRBJ1-3, with a tentative D call TRBD1 (6 bases). V was cut by 0 bases and J by 0 bases, with 15 bases left in between. In germline, CDR1 is LNHDA, CDR2 SQIVND (reference sequence). This CDR3 has 18 amino acids.

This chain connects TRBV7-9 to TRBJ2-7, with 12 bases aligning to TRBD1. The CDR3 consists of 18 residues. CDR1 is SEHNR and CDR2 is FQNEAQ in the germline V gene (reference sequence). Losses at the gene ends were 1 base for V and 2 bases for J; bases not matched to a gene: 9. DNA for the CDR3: TGTGCCAGCAGCTTAGTCCGTCCGGGGACAGGGGGCCCCTACGAGCAGTACTTC. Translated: CASSLVRPGTGGPYEQYF.

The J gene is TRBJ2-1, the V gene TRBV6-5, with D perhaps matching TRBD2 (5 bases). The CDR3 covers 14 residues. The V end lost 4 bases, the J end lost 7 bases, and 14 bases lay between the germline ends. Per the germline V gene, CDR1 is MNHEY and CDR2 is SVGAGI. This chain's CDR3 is CASSSPERANEQFF. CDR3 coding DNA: TGTGCCAGCAGTTCGCCGGAGAGGGCGAATGAGCAGTTCTTC.

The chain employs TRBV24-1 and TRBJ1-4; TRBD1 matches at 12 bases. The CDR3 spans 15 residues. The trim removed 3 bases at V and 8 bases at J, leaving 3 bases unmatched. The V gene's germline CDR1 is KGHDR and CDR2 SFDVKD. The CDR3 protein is CATSDGTGGQEKLFF. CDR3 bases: TGTGCCACCAGTGATGGGACAGGGGGCCAAGAAAAACTGTTTTTT.

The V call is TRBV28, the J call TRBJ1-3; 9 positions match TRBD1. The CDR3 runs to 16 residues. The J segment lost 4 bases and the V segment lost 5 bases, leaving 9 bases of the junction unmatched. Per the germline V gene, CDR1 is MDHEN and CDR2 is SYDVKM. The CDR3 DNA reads TGTGCCAGCAGTACCCCGGGACAGGGTAGAGGAAACACCATATATTTT. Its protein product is CASSTPGQGRGNTIYF.

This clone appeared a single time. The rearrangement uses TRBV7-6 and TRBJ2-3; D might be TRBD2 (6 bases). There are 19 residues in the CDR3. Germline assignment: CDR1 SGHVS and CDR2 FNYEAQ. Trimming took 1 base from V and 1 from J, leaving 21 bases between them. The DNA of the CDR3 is TGTGCCAGCAGCTTAGGATGGATAACTGGAGGGCGCGGCACAGATACGCAGTATTTT. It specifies CASSLGWITGGRGTDTQYF. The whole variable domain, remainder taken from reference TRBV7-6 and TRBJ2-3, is GAGVSQSPRYKVTKRGQDVALRCDPISGHVSLYWYRQALGQGPEFLTYFNYEAQQDKSGLPNDRFSAERPEGSISTLTIQRTEQRDSAMYRCASSLGWITGGRGTDTQYFGPGTRLTVL.

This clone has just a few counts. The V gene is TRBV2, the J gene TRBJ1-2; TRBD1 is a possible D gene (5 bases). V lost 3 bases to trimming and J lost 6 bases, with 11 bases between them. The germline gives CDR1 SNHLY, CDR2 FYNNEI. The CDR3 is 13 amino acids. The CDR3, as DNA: TGTGCCAGCAGTGACTTAGGACAAGATGGCTACACCTTC. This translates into CASSDLGQDGYTF.

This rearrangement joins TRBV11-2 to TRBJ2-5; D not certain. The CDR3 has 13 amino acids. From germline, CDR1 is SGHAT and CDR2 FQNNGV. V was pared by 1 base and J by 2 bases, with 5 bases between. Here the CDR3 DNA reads TGTGCCAGCAGCTTAGTCTTACAAGAGACCCAGTACTTC. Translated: CASSLVLQETQYF.

CDR3 sequence (DNA): TGTGCCAGCAGTGTATTCCAGGGGAACATGAACACTGAAGCTTTCTTT. Translation: CASSVFQGNMNTEAFF. The V call is TRBV6-1, the J call TRBJ1-1; D is possibly TRBD1 (6 bases). Germline V gene lookup returns CDR1 MNHNS and CDR2 SASEGT. CDR3 length: 16 residues. Trimming took off 4 bases at V and 0 bases at J, with 15 bases between the two ends.

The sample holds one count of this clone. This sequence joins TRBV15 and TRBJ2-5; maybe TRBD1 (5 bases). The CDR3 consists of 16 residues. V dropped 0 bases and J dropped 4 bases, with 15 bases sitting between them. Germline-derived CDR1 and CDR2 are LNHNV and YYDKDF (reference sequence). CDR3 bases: TGTGCCACCAGCAGAGACATGGGGCGCTCCGGAGAGACCCAGTACTTC. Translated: CATSRDMGRSGETQYF.